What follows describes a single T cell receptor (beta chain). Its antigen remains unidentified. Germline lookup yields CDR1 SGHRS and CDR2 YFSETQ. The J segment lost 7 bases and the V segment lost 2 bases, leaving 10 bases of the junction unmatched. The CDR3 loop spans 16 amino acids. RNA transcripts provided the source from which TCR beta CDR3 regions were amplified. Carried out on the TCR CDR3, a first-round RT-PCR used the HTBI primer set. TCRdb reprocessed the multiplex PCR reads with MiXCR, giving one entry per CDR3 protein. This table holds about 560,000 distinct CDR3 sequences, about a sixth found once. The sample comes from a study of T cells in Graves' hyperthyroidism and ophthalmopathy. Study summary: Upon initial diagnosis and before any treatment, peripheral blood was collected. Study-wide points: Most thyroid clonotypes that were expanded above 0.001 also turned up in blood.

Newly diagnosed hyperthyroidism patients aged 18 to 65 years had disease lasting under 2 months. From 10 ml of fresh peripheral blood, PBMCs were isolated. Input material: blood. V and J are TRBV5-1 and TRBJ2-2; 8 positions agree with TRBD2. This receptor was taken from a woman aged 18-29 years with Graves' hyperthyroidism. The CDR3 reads CASSLSTGGPGGELFF. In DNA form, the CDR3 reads TGCGCCAGCAGCTTATCAACGGGAGGGCCTGGCGGGGAGCTGTTTTTT.